In its sample, the clone carrying this T cell receptor beta chain was seen many times. Its target is not known. TCRdb re-called the reads with MiXCR, one entry per CDR3 protein. Altogether roughly 570,000 distinct CDR3 sequences are present, roughly 43% being singletons, with the ten largest covering 40% to 60%. This entry is derived from a study of T cell repertoires in cytomegalovirus infection. Overall study context: Through public TCR beta signatures, both CMV infection and matching HLA type were indicated. General study findings and limits: Predominance within the ex vivo response was attributable to HLA-C-restricted CMV-specific TCR beta clonotypes. Identification of carriers of CMV plus the relevant HLA was achieved through cumulative public TCR beta family frequency.

Trimming stripped 1 base from V and 5 bases from J, with 8 bases between. The CDR3 has 13 amino acids. Germline lookup yields CDR1 SGHTA and CDR2 FQGNSA. This specimen was cultured PBMCs, taken from culture after CMV antigen stimulation. The receptor was derived from a human donor in good health (CMV status not recorded). Some clones in this sample may be carry-over from other donors' samples. This rearrangement joins TRBV7-2 to TRBJ2-5; no definite D call. CDR3: CASSLGGFETQYF. The CDR3 bases are TGTGCCAGCAGCTTAGGGGGATTCGAGACCCAGTACTTC.